The clone carrying this T cell receptor (beta chain) appeared many times. What it binds is unknown. This entry belongs to a study of T-cell reconstitution after alpha-beta-depleted transplantation in children. Points from the study as a whole: Where alpha-beta T cells came from about two months after transplant was reportedly several hundred expanded graft clones. Newly produced T cells mostly accounted for T-cell counts and diversity one year post-transplant.

The CDR3 consists of 16 residues. CDR1 MNHEY and CDR2 SMNVEV come from the germline V gene (reference sequence). The V gene lost 2 bases and the J gene lost 1 base, with 14 bases spanning the gap. During its preparation, the TCRbeta library received unique molecular identifiers. In TCRdb, the PCR reads were re-called with MiXCR into one record per CDR3 protein. The top ten hold approximately 5% of the sample, which has hundreds of thousands of distinct CDR3 sequences, 15% to 20% seen once. The chain links TRBV27 to TRBJ1-2, with D tentatively TRBD1 (5 bases). Here the sequenced sample was PBMCs, mostly from graft donor cells, taken 360 days after TCRalphabeta/CD19-depleted stem cell transplant. This TCR derives from a male patient under 18 who had a stem cell transplant for acute lymphoblastic leukemia, so the T cells may come from the graft donor. CDR3 region: CASSLIRQPDNYGYTF. The DNA for the CDR3 is TGTGCCAGCAGTTTAATTAGACAGCCTGATAACTATGGCTACACCTTC.